These 27 T cell receptor beta chains were all obtained from the same sample, sequenced in a study of shared clonotypes between healthy human individuals. Profiled with immunoSEQ multiplex PCR; TCRdb holds only in-frame clones, not every one. The sample has more than 2 million clones, approximately 94% seen once. Sequencing was done on a sample of naive CD4+ T cells sorted from blood. The subset: CD45RA+ positively selected. The receptor set was obtained from a man aged 18 to 29 in good health.

This sequence joins TRBV9 and TRBJ1-2; D not certain. This CDR3 is built from 13 residues. Germline values: CDR1 SGDLS, CDR2 YYNGEE. With 3 bases removed from V and 2 bases from J, the gap between germline ends came to 8 bases. This CDR3 is CASSEDGNYGYTF. The CDR3 region has the DNA TGTGCCAGCAGCGAGGACGGAAACTATGGCTACACCTTC. The complete variable domain, with remaining parts taken from reference TRBV9 and TRBJ1-2, reads DSGVTQTPKHLITATGQRVTLRCSPRSGDLSVYWYQQSLDQGLQFLIQYYNGEERAKGNILERFSAQQFPDLHSELNLSSLELGDSALYFCASSEDGNYGYTFGSGTRLTVV.

In DNA, the CDR3 is TGCGCCAGCAGCTTAGACACCGGGACAGGCTCCTACGAGCAGTACTTC. It is translated as CASSLDTGTGSYEQYF. V usage is TRBV5-1 and J usage is TRBJ2-7; 8 bases are shared with TRBD1. J was trimmed by 0 bases and V by 2 bases; bases with no gene match: 7. Germline V gives CDR1 SGHRS, CDR2 YFSETQ. The CDR3 is 16 residues long.

This rearrangement joins TRBV6-6 to TRBJ2-3; D may be TRBD2 (6 bases). CDR3 length: 14 residues. CDR1 is MNHNY and CDR2 is SVGAGI in the germline V gene (reference sequence). The V gene lost 10 bases and the J gene lost 1 base, with 15 bases spanning the gap. The CDR3: CATGGVAGTDTQYF. The DNA of the CDR3 is TGTGCCACGGGCGGGGTAGCCGGCACAGATACGCAGTATTTT.

The chain has TRBV10-1 and TRBJ2-1; D call uncertain. This CDR3 comprises 15 residues. Looked up from germline, CDR1 is WNHNN and CDR2 is SYGVQD (reference sequence). Trimming pared 9 bases from V and 1 base from J, leaving 16 bases between. In DNA, the CDR3 is TGCGCCAGGCTAAACGTCGCGTTGTCCTACAATGAGCAGTTCTTC. This sequence encodes CARLNVALSYNEQFF.

In its sample, this clone was seen once. This chain connects TRBV10-3 to TRBJ1-4; 10 bases map to TRBD1. The CDR3 covers 11 residues. Germline loops: CDR1 ENHRY, CDR2 SYGVKD. V was pared by 5 bases and J by 17 bases, with 5 bases of the junction left unmatched. The CDR3 here is CAISSGTGVFF. DNA for the CDR3: TGTGCCATCAGTTCCGGGACAGGGGTATTTTTT.

The V gene is TRBV28, the J gene TRBJ1-2, with a possible D match to TRBD1 (6 bases). Germline V gives CDR1 MDHEN, CDR2 SYDVKM. The V and J ends lost 2 bases and 3 bases respectively, with 16 bases between them. The CDR3 covers 16 residues. This CDR3 reads CASSLEAGAGDYGYTF. DNA of the CDR3: TGTGCCAGCAGTTTAGAGGCCGGGGCAGGGGACTATGGCTACACCTTC.

The V gene is TRBV6-5, the J gene TRBJ1-2; tentative D call: TRBD1 (5 bases). Trimming stripped 7 bases from V and 10 bases from J, with 13 bases between. There are 11 residues in the CDR3. CDR1 is MNHEY, CDR2 SVGAGI, per germline. Here the CDR3 reads CASISGRDYTF. CDR3 coding DNA: TGTGCCAGCATTTCAGGGAGAGACTACACCTTC.

The rearrangement joins TRBV6-1 to TRBJ2-7, with 10 bases identical to TRBD2. This CDR3 spans 12 amino acids. The V gene's germline CDR1 is MNHNS and CDR2 SASEGT. V was pared by 7 bases and J by 3 bases, with 0 bases of the junction left unmatched. DNA of the CDR3: TGTGCCAGCATAGCGGGGGGCTACGAGCAGTACTTC. Protein product: CASIAGGYEQYF.

The rearrangement joins TRBV5-6 to TRBJ1-6; D not resolved. CDR1 and CDR2 from the germline V gene are SGHDT and YYEEEE. The CDR3 totals 14 residues. The V end lost 5 bases, the J end lost 0 bases, and 6 bases lay between the germline ends. The CDR3 spells CASRFGSYNSPLHF. In DNA form, the CDR3 reads TGTGCCAGCAGATTCGGCTCCTATAATTCACCCCTCCACTTT. Filled out from reference TRBV5-6 and TRBJ1-6, the complete variable domain reads DAGVTQSPTHLIKTRGQQVTLRCSPKSGHDTVSWYQQALGQGPQFIFQYYEEEERQRGNFPDRFSGHQFPNYSSELNVNALLLGDSALYLCASRFGSYNSPLHFGNGTRLTVT.

The chain employs TRBV5-1 and TRBJ2-7; 9 positions agree with TRBD2. V lost 5 bases, J lost 0 bases, and 6 bases stayed unmatched. This CDR3 is built from 15 residues. In germline, CDR1 is SGHRS, CDR2 YFSETQ. The DNA for the CDR3 is TGCGCCAGCAGTTTGTCTAGCGGGAACTCCTACGAGCAGTACTTC. This translates into CASSLSSGNSYEQYF.

This clone was seen just once. The chain recombines TRBV7-8 with TRBJ1-2; tentative D call: TRBD1 (5 bases). Trimming cost V 3 bases and J 2 bases, with 7 bases left between them. Germline V gives CDR1 SGHVS, CDR2 FQNEAQ. The CDR3 sequence is 13 residues long. The CDR3 spells CASSFGGNYGYTF. The CDR3 DNA reads as TGTGCCAGCAGCTTCGGGGGAAACTATGGCTACACCTTC.

J is TRBJ2-7 and V is TRBV6-1; D gene unclear. V shed 2 bases and J shed 0 bases, with 8 bases lying between them. Germline assignment: CDR1 MNHNS and CDR2 SASEGT. CDR3 length: 14 amino acids. The CDR3: CASSERSYSYEQYF. The CDR3 DNA sequence: TGTGCCAGCAGTGAACGGTCTTACTCCTACGAGCAGTACTTC.

The V call is TRBV30, the J call TRBJ2-1, with 8 bases fitting TRBD2. The CDR3 is 17 amino acids. Unmatched junction bases numbered 15, after V lost 2 bases and J lost 6 bases. CDR1 and CDR2 (germline): GTSNPN, SVGIG (reference sequence). The CDR3 DNA reads TGTGCCTGGAGTCCCCGACTAGTCGGGGGGGTGTCCAATGAGCAGTTCTTC. Its protein is CAWSPRLVGGVSNEQFF. Full variable domain (outside the CDR3, taken from reference TRBV30 and TRBJ2-1): SQTIHQWPATLVQPVGSPLSLECTVEGTSNPNLYWYRQAAGRGLQLLFYSVGIGQISSEVPQNLSASRPQDRQFILSSKKLLLSDSGFYLCAWSPRLVGGVSNEQFFGPGTRLTVL.

This rearrangement joins TRBV6-5 to TRBJ1-1, with 9 bases fitting TRBD1. The CDR3 totals 15 residues. The ends lost 6 bases at V and 1 base at J; junction bases unmatched: 6. The V gene's germline CDR1 is MNHEY and CDR2 SVGAGI. CDR3 in DNA: TGTGCCAGCAGGGAGACAGGGGGATCGAACACTGAAGCTTTCTTT. The encoded protein is CASRETGGSNTEAFF.

This chain joins TRBV5-4 and TRBJ1-4; 11 bases map to TRBD1. The germline CDR1 and CDR2 sequences are SGHNT and YYREEE (reference sequence). The CDR3 extends over 14 amino acids. The junction had 4 bases not matched to a gene; V was cut back by 5 bases and J by 7 bases. This chain's CDR3 is CASRAGTGGEKLFF. The CDR3 bases are TGTGCCAGCAGGGCCGGGACAGGGGGTGAAAAACTGTTTTTT.

The chain carries TRBV6-5 and TRBJ2-7; D could derive from TRBD1 or TRBD2 (6 bases each). The CDR3 runs to 11 residues. The germline V gene has CDR1 MNHEY and CDR2 SVGAGI. V was cut by 7 bases and J by 5 bases, with 9 bases left in between. The CDR3 region is CASNGGHEQYF. CDR3 DNA sequence: TGTGCCAGCAACGGGGGCCACGAGCAGTACTTC.

The chain has TRBV4-1 and TRBJ1-2; D ambiguous. This CDR3 region has 17 residues. V lost 1 base and J 3 bases, leaving 18 bases between the germline ends. Germline V lookup: CDR1 MGHRA, CDR2 YSYEKL. The CDR3: CASSQVLIVGPYYGYTF. The CDR3 DNA reads as TGCGCCAGCAGCCAAGTGTTGATCGTCGGGCCTTACTATGGCTACACCTTC.

This clone has a single count. CDR3 bases: TGCGCCAGCAGCAGGGGGGGAGCTAATGAAAAACTGTTTTTT. Translating it yields CASSRGGANEKLFF. This sequence joins TRBV5-1 and TRBJ1-4, with a weak D call TRBD1 (6 bases). The CDR3 spans 14 residues. Trimming removed 4 bases from V and 3 bases from J, with 10 bases in between. Germline-derived CDR1 and CDR2 are SGHRS and YFSETQ. The whole variable domain, remainder taken from reference TRBV5-1 and TRBJ1-4, is KAGVTQTPRYLIKTRGQQVTLSCSPISGHRSVSWYQQTPGQGLQFLFEYFSETQRNKGNFPGRFSGRQFSNSRSEMNVSTLELGDSALYLCASSRGGANEKLFFGSGTQLSVL.

The chain is built from TRBV7-6 and TRBJ2-7; 9 nucleotides match TRBD2. Germline CDR1 is SGHVS and CDR2 is FNYEAQ. With 2 bases clipped from V and 0 bases from J, the junction kept 5 bases outside the gene matches. This CDR3 is 16 amino acids long. The CDR3 here is CASSLMSSGASYEQYF. The CDR3 region has the DNA TGTGCCAGCAGCTTAATGTCTAGCGGGGCCTCCTACGAGCAGTACTTC.

The chain recombines TRBV5-1 with TRBJ2-5; 8 positions agree with TRBD1. Trimming at V came to 0 bases and at J to 2 bases, leaving 6 bases not matched to a gene. In germline, CDR1 is SGHRS, CDR2 YFSETQ. The CDR3 covers 16 residues. The CDR3 here is CASSLDAGGGQETQYF. The CDR3 DNA is TGCGCCAGCAGCTTGGATGCAGGGGGCGGACAAGAGACCCAGTACTTC.

J is TRBJ1-1 and V is TRBV9, with D unclear. With 0 bases removed from V and 6 bases from J, the gap between germline ends came to 9 bases. CDR1 is SGDLS, CDR2 YYNGEE, per germline. This CDR3 has 13 residues. The CDR3 spells CASSVDGVAEAFF. Written as DNA, the CDR3 is TGTGCCAGCAGCGTAGATGGGGTCGCTGAAGCTTTCTTT.

This clone showed up just once. The rearrangement joins TRBV11-2 to TRBJ1-1; D not resolved. CDR3 length: 13 amino acids. V lost 5 bases to trimming and J lost 4 bases, with 11 bases between them. The germline V gene has CDR1 SGHAT and CDR2 FQNNGV. CDR3 sequence: CASSRLLGTEAFF. The CDR3 region has the DNA TGTGCCAGCAGCCGGCTCTTGGGCACTGAAGCTTTCTTT.

A word on this clone: Other DNA sequences in this specimen translate into the identical CDR3. The chain links TRBV5-1 to TRBJ2-7, with TRBD1 matching 9 bases. Germline-derived CDR1 and CDR2 are SGHRS and YFSETQ. This CDR3 contains 15 residues. V was pared by 0 bases and J by 0 bases, with 1 base of the junction left unmatched. Written as DNA, the CDR3 is TGCGCCAGCAGCTTGGTGGGACAGGGCTCCTACGAGCAGTACTTC. It codes for CASSLVGQGSYEQYF. The variable domain in full, completed from reference TRBV5-1 and TRBJ2-7, reads KAGVTQTPRYLIKTRGQQVTLSCSPISGHRSVSWYQQTPGQGLQFLFEYFSETQRNKGNFPGRFSGRQFSNSRSEMNVSTLELGDSALYLCASSLVGQGSYEQYFGPGTRLTVT.

This clone was counted a few times. The same CDR3 also results from other DNA sequences found in this sample. The chain carries TRBV10-3 and TRBJ1-1; perhaps TRBD1 as D (6 bases). The V gene's germline CDR1 is ENHRY and CDR2 SYGVKD. The CDR3 covers 13 residues. The V end lost 10 bases, the J end lost 2 bases, and 14 bases lay between the germline ends. In DNA, the CDR3 is TGTGCCACCCGGACAGACCTCAACACTGAAGCTTTCTTT. Translation gives CATRTDLNTEAFF.

This rearrangement joins TRBV11-2 to TRBJ2-5; no clear D. Germline V gene data show CDR1 as SGHAT and CDR2 as FQNNGV. V gave up 5 bases and J gave up 3 bases, with 10 bases separating them. The CDR3 consists of 13 residues. The CDR3 spells CASSPEWKETQYF. As DNA, the CDR3 is TGTGCCAGCAGCCCCGAGTGGAAAGAGACCCAGTACTTC.

CDR3 sequence: CASSLGLAGYSYEQYF. The CDR3 DNA sequence: TGTGCCAGTAGCCTAGGACTAGCGGGCTACTCCTACGAGCAGTACTTC. The rearrangement uses TRBV19 and TRBJ2-7; 11 nucleotides align to TRBD2. From germline, CDR1 is LNHDA and CDR2 SQIVND (reference sequence). This CDR3 spans 16 amino acids. V gave up 6 bases and J gave up 0 bases; unmatched junction bases: 7.

This clone has just one count. This chain joins TRBV10-3 and TRBJ2-1; D possibly uses TRBD1 or TRBD2 (5 bases each). Trimming shortened V by 6 bases and J by 9 bases, and 18 bases separated the two germline ends. CDR3 length: 14 residues. The V gene's germline CDR1 is ENHRY and CDR2 SYGVKD. The DNA for the CDR3 is TGTGCCATCAGCCTTGGGGGTCCGACCGCTGAGCAGTTCTTC. It is translated as CAISLGGPTAEQFF.